Presented here are 20 T cell receptor beta chains from one specimen sequenced in a study of T cell repertoires in cytomegalovirus infection. TCRdb called the reads again in MiXCR, with one record for every CDR3 protein. This table holds about 770,000 distinct CDR3 sequences, under 35% found once. No antigens are known for them. The sequencing here drew on cultured CD8+ T cells from PBMCs, taken from culture after CMV antigen stimulation. Receptors originate from a human donor in good health (CMV status not recorded). Some clones in this sample may be carry-over from other donors' samples.

This clonotype was seen more than once but under ten times. This CDR3 is CASRLGGNEQFF. The CDR3 DNA follows: TGTGCCAGCAGGTTAGGGGGGAATGAGCAGTTCTTC. J is TRBJ2-1 and V is TRBV3-1; D may match TRBD1 or TRBD2 (6 bases each). V gave up 6 bases and J gave up 7 bases, with 10 bases separating them. The CDR3 totals 12 residues. Looked up from germline, CDR1 is LGHDT and CDR2 is YNNKEL (reference sequence).

This clonotype showed up just a few times. The chain couples TRBV13 to TRBJ2-1; D perhaps matches TRBD2 (6 bases). V lost 5 bases, J lost 8 bases, and 16 bases lay in between. The CDR3 consists of 14 residues. Germline CDR1 and CDR2: PRHDT and FYEKMQ (reference sequence). The CDR3 bases are TGTGCCAGCAGCGGCGGGGACCCCAGAGATGAGCAGTTCTTC. Its protein product is CASSGGDPRDEQFF.

The chain links TRBV27 to TRBJ1-1; TRBD1 is a possible D gene (5 bases). The germline V and J ends were trimmed by 4 bases and 4 bases, with 13 bases remaining between them. The CDR3 extends over 14 amino acids. CDR1 MNHEY and CDR2 SMNVEV come from the germline V gene (reference sequence). In DNA, the CDR3 is TGTGCCAGCAGTTCCCGCAGGGTATCCACTGAAGCTTTCTTT. Translated: CASSSRRVSTEAFF.

The chain joins TRBV2 to TRBJ1-1; D is perhaps TRBD1 (5 bases). CDR1 is SNHLY, CDR2 FYNNEI, per germline. V lost 8 bases to trimming and J lost 12 bases, with 13 bases between them. CDR3 length: 10 residues. The CDR3 DNA reads as TGTGCCAGCGTCCAGGGAGCAACTTTCTTT. Translation gives CASVQGATFF.

This clonotype appeared once. The genes are TRBV20-1 and TRBJ1-6; D not resolved. V dropped 0 bases and J dropped 6 bases, with 9 bases sitting between them. The V gene's germline CDR1 is DFQATT and CDR2 SNEGSKA (reference sequence). The CDR3 is made up of 14 amino acids. The CDR3 loop reads CSARDAEFNSPLHF. CDR3 DNA sequence: TGCAGTGCTAGAGATGCAGAATTTAATTCACCCCTCCACTTT.

About this clonotype: Being one base from a much bigger clone, this may be a read error. The rearrangement joins TRBV7-9 to TRBJ1-1; 7 nucleotides align to TRBD1. In germline, CDR1 is SEHNR, CDR2 FQNEAQ (reference sequence). There are 15 residues in the CDR3. The DNA for the CDR3 is TGTACCAGCACCCCTTTCGCGCAGGGGGACACTGAAGCTTTCTTT. This sequence encodes CTSTPFAQGDTEAFF.

The chain uses TRBV3-1 and TRBJ2-7; no definite D call. This CDR3 contains 14 residues. Trimming stripped 2 bases from V and 1 base from J, with 9 bases between. Germline V lookup: CDR1 LGHDT, CDR2 YNNKEL (reference sequence). CDR3 in amino acids: CASSQPPRSYEQYF. The CDR3 nucleotides read TGTGCCAGCAGCCAACCCCCACGTTCCTACGAGCAGTACTTC.

This clonotype was seen many times. J is TRBJ1-1 and V is TRBV7-2; D uncertain. The V gene lost 1 base and the J gene lost 0 bases, with 12 bases spanning the gap. This CDR3 is built from 16 residues. Germline values: CDR1 SGHTA, CDR2 FQGNSA. The CDR3 protein is CASSLEFIGMNTEAFF. The CDR3 DNA follows: TGTGCCAGCAGCTTAGAGTTCATCGGCATGAACACTGAAGCTTTCTTT. Variable domain in full (rest from reference TRBV7-2 and TRBJ1-1): GAGVSQSPSNKVTEKGKDVELRCDPISGHTALYWYRQSLGQGLEFLIYFQGNSAPDKSGLPSDRFSAERTGGSVSTLTIQRTQQEDSAVYLCASSLEFIGMNTEAFFGQGTRLTVV.

There are a few counts of this clonotype. The chain couples TRBV12-3 or TRBV12-4 to TRBJ1-1, with 8 bases fitting TRBD1. This CDR3 is 14 amino acids long. V was pared by 7 bases and J by 8 bases, with 12 bases of the junction left unmatched. DNA of the CDR3: TGTGCCAGCACCTTAGTATCAGGGGGCAGGGAAGCTTTCTTT. Encoded protein: CASTLVSGGREAFF.

This clonotype appeared many times. The chain carries TRBV7-2 and TRBJ1-5, with a weak D call TRBD1 (6 bases). Germline lookup yields CDR1 SGHTA and CDR2 FQGNSA. V lost 7 bases and J 8 bases, leaving 18 bases between the germline ends. The CDR3 is made up of 14 amino acids. CDR3 DNA: TGTGCCAGCACCACCTTAACAGGGCGAGAGCCCCAGCATTTT. Translating it yields CASTTLTGREPQHF.

The chain carries TRBV7-6 and TRBJ2-3; a weak D match, TRBD2 (6 bases). The CDR3 runs to 15 residues. The V end was cut by 10 bases, the J end by 2 bases, with 19 bases between. The germline CDR1 and CDR2 sequences are SGHVS and FNYEAQ. The chain's CDR3 is CAILGGLTATDTQYF. The CDR3 DNA follows: TGTGCCATACTTGGGGGACTCACAGCCACAGATACGCAGTATTTT. The full variable domain, in which reference TRBV7-6 and TRBJ2-3 provide the parts outside the CDR3, is GAGVSQSPRYKVTKRGQDVALRCDPISGHVSLYWYRQALGQGPEFLTYFNYEAQQDKSGLPNDRFSAERPEGSISTLTIQRTEQRDSAMYRCAILGGLTATDTQYFGPGTRLTVL.

Only one count was recorded for this clonotype. The chain uses TRBV3-1 and TRBJ2-1; weak D call: TRBD1 (6 bases). The germline gives CDR1 LGHDT, CDR2 YNNKEL (reference sequence). CDR3 size: 15 residues. Trimming removed 0 bases from V and 10 bases from J, with 16 bases in between. This CDR3 is CASSQDSTTGWEQFF. The DNA for the CDR3 is TGTGCCAGCAGCCAAGATAGTACTACAGGGTGGGAGCAGTTCTTC.

This clonotype showed up just a few times. This chain links TRBV7-6 with TRBJ2-2, with a tentative D call TRBD2 (5 bases). V dropped 5 bases and J dropped 2 bases, with 12 bases sitting between them. Germline V CDR1 and CDR2: SGHVS, FNYEAQ. The CDR3 is 15 amino acids. CDR3 protein: CASSRGPENTGELFF. The CDR3 DNA reads TGTGCCAGCAGCCGCGGGCCCGAAAACACCGGGGAGCTGTTTTTT.

This clonotype was seen a handful of times. The chain links TRBV7-6 to TRBJ1-1, with 7 bases identical to TRBD1. Per germline, CDR1 SGHVS and CDR2 FNYEAQ. CDR3 length equals 14 residues. The ends lost 0 bases at V and 6 bases at J; junction bases unmatched: 4. CDR3 region: CASSLAKGAAEAFF. DNA of the CDR3: TGTGCCAGCAGCTTAGCGAAGGGGGCCGCTGAAGCTTTCTTT.

This clonotype came up a few times. V gene TRBV4-1 combines with J gene TRBJ1-4; no definite D call. Germline CDR1 reads MGHRA; CDR2 reads YSYEKL. V gave up 4 bases and J gave up 6 bases, with 12 bases separating them. CDR3 size: 14 residues. The CDR3 reads CASSRVGSDEKLFF. CDR3 in DNA: TGCGCCAGCAGCCGTGTGGGGAGTGATGAAAAACTGTTTTTT.

This clonotype was counted only a few times. The V gene is TRBV6-1, the J gene TRBJ2-7, with TRBD1 matching over 9 bases. Unmatched junction bases numbered 21, after V lost 8 bases and J lost 1 base. Germline loops: CDR1 MNHNS, CDR2 SASEGT. The CDR3 is 19 amino acids. CDR3 coding DNA: TGTGCCAGCGAACTCACGACTCCGGGACAGGGAATAGAATCCTACGAGCAGTACGTC. This translates into CASELTTPGQGIESYEQYV.

This clonotype showed up just a few times. The V gene is TRBV7-9, the J gene TRBJ2-7; 7 bases fit TRBD2. From germline, CDR1 is SEHNR and CDR2 FQNEAQ (reference sequence). The junction had 13 bases not matched to a gene; V was cut back by 5 bases and J by 0 bases. The CDR3 consists of 17 residues. CDR3 nucleotide sequence: TGTGCCAGCAGCGCGGAGTTGGGAAGCGGGGCCTCCTACGAGCAGTACGTC. Translation gives CASSAELGSGASYEQYV.

This clonotype showed up just a few times. The rearrangement links TRBV7-3 to TRBJ2-3, with D tentatively TRBD2 (5 bases). Trimming took off 5 bases at V and 4 bases at J, with 13 bases between the two ends. The CDR3 contains 14 residues. The germline V gene encodes CDR1 SGHTA and CDR2 FQGTGA. The CDR3 sequence: CASSLAPFADTQYF. CDR3 in DNA: TGTGCCAGCAGCCTAGCTCCATTCGCAGATACGCAGTATTTT.

This clonotype appeared a few times. The chain employs TRBV20-1 and TRBJ1-1, with a weak D call TRBD1 (5 bases). Trimming shortened V by 6 bases and J by 6 bases, and 11 bases separated the two germline ends. Germline lookup yields CDR1 DFQATT and CDR2 SNEGSKA (reference sequence). The CDR3 contains 11 residues. CDR3: CSAAGRSEAFF. Written as DNA, the CDR3 is TGCAGTGCGGCAGGGCGTTCTGAAGCTTTCTTT.

The chain employs TRBV4-3 and TRBJ1-2, with D unclear. The V end was cut by 4 bases, the J end by 3 bases, with 12 bases between. The CDR3 extends over 14 amino acids. Germline V gene lookup returns CDR1 LGHNA and CDR2 YSLEER. CDR3 protein: CASSPHSSDYGYTF. The CDR3 DNA is TGCGCCAGCAGCCCCCACAGCAGTGACTATGGCTACACCTTC.